This TCR beta chain comes out of a study of cytomegalovirus exposure and HLA in healthy donors. Trimming cost V 0 bases and J 5 bases, with 20 bases left between them. Per germline, CDR1 GTSNPN and CDR2 SVGIG (reference sequence). This CDR3 region has 17 residues. General study results and limits: Testing in vitro showed a few CMV-associated chains specific for CMV antigens. In a later analysis, HLA-associated beta chains showed higher expansion and lower generation probabilities than comparable chains.

The PCR was carried out with 60 Vbeta primers and 13 Jbeta primers. The method was immunoSEQ multiplex PCR; TCRdb's version includes in-frame clones alone and lacks a portion of them. The data contain 70,000 to 100,000 clones, 80% of them seen just once; the ten biggest clones take up roughly 2%. Concerning this clone: As yet, its antigen is unknown.

Sequenced material: PBMCs. This chain uses TRBV30 with TRBJ1-5, with a weak D call TRBD1 (6 bases). This clonotype was sampled from a man younger than 30 in good health and CMV-seronegative. The CDR3, as DNA: TGTGCCTGGAGTGTAACAGGGTGGCGGGTGTGGGATCAGCCCCAGCATTTT. Translation gives CAWSVTGWRVWDQPQHF.